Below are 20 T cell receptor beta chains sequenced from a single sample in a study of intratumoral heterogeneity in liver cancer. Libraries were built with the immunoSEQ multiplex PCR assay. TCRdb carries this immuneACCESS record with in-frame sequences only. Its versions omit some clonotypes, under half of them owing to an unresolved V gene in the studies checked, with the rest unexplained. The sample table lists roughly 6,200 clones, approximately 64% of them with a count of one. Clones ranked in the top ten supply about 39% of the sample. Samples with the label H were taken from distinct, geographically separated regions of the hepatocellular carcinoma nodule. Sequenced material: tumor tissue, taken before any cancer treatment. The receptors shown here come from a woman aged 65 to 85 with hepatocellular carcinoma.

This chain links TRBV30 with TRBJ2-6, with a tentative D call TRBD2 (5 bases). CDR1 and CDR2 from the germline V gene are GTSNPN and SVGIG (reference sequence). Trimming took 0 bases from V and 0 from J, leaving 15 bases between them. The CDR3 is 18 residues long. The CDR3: CAWSVTGRKSSGANVLTF. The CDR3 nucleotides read TGTGCCTGGAGTGTCACGGGAAGAAAAAGCTCTGGGGCCAACGTCCTGACTTTC.

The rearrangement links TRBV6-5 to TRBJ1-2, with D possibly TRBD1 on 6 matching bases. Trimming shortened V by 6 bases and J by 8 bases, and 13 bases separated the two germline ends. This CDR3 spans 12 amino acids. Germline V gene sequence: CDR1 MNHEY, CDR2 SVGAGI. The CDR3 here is CASSDGGRGYTF. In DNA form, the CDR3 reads TGTGCCAGCAGCGACGGGGGGCGGGGCTACACCTTC.

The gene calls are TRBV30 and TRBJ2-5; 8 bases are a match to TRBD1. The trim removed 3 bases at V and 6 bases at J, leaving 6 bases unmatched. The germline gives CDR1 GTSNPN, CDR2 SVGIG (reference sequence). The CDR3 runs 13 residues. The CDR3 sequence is CAWRGQVGKTQYF. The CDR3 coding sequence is TGTGCCTGGAGGGGACAGGTAGGGAAGACCCAGTACTTC.

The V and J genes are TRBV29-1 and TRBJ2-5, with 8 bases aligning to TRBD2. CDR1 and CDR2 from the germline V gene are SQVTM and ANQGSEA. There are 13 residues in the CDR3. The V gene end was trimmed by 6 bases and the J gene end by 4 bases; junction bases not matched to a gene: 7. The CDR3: CSVRAGVGETQYF. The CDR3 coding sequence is TGCAGCGTGAGAGCGGGAGTCGGAGAGACCCAGTACTTC.

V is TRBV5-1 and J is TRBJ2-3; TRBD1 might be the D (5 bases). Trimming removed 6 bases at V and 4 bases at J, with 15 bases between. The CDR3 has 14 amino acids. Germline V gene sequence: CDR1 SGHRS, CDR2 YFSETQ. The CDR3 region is CASNTGFVADTQYF. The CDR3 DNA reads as TGCGCCAGCAATACAGGTTTTGTTGCAGATACGCAGTATTTT.

CDR3 nucleotide sequence: TGCGCCAGCAGCGCAGGGGAAGGATATGGCTACACCTTC. The encoded protein is CASSAGEGYGYTF. V is TRBV5-1 and J is TRBJ1-2; a possible D gene is TRBD1 (6 bases). The CDR3 totals 13 residues. The V end was cut by 4 bases, the J end by 5 bases, with 12 bases between. Germline V gene sequence: CDR1 SGHRS, CDR2 YFSETQ.

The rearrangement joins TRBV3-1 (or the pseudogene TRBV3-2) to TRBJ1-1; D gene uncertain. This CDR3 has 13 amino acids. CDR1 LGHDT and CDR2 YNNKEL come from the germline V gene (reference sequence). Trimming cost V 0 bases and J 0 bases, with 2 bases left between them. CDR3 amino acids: CASSQELNTEAFF. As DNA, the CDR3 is TGTGCCAGCAGCCAAGAGCTGAACACTGAAGCTTTCTTT.

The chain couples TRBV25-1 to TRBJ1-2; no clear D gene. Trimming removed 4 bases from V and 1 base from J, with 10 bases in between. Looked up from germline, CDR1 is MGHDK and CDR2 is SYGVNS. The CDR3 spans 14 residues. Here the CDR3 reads CASSGGKDNYGYTF. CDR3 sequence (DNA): TGTGCCAGCAGTGGAGGGAAGGATAACTATGGCTACACCTTC.

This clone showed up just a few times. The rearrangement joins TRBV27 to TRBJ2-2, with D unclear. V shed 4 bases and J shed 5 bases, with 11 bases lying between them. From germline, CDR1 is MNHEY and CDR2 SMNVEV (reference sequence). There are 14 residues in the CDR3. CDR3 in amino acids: CASSSLFQTGELFF. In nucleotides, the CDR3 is TGTGCCAGCAGTTCCCTGTTCCAAACCGGGGAGCTGTTTTTT.

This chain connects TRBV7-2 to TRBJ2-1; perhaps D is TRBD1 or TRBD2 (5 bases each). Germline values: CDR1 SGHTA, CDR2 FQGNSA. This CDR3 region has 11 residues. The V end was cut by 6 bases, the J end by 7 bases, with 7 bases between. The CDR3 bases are TGTGCCAGCAGGGGGACGAATGAGCAGTTCTTC. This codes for CASRGTNEQFF.

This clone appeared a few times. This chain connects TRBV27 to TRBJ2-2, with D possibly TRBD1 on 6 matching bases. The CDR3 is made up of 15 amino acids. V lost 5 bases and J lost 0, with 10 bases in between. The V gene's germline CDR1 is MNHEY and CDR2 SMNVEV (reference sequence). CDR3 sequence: CASSPGTTNTGELFF. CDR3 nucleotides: TGTGCCAGCAGTCCAGGGACAACGAACACCGGGGAGCTGTTTTTT.

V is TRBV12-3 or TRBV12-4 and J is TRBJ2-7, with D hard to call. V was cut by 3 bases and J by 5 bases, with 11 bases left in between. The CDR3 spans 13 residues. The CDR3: CASSFVGNDEQYF. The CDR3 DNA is TGTGCCAGCAGTTTTGTAGGGAACGACGAGCAGTACTTC.

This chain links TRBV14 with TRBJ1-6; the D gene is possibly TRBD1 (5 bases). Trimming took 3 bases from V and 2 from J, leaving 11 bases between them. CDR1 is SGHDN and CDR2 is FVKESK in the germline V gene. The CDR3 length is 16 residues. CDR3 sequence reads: CASSHRAYPYNSPLHF. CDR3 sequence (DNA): TGTGCCAGCAGCCACAGGGCGTACCCCTATAATTCACCCCTCCACTTT.

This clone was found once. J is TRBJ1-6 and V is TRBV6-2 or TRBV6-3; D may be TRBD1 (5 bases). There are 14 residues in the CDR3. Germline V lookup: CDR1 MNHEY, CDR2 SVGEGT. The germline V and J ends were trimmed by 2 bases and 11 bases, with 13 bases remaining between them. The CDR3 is CASSYGGSGTPLHF. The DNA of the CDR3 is TGTGCCAGCAGTTACGGGGGAAGCGGAACACCCCTCCACTTT.

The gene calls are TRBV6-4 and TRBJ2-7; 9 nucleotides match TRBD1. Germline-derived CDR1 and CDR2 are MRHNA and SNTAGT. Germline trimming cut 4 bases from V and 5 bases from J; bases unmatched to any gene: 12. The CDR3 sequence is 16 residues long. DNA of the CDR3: TGTGCCAGCAGTGCCTCCCGGGACAGGGAGTTCGACGAGCAGTACTTC. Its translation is CASSASRDREFDEQYF.

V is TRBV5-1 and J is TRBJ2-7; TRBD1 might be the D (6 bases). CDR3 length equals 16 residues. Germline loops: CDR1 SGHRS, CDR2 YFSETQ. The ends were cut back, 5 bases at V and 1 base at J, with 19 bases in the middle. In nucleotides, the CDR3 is TGCGCCAGCAGTGAATACTACAGGGACCCTTCCTACGAGCAGTACTTC. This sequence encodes CASSEYYRDPSYEQYF. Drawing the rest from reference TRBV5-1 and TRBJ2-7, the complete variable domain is KAGVTQTPRYLIKTRGQQVTLSCSPISGHRSVSWYQQTPGQGLQFLFEYFSETQRNKGNFPGRFSGRQFSNSRSEMNVSTLELGDSALYLCASSEYYRDPSYEQYFGPGTRLTVT.

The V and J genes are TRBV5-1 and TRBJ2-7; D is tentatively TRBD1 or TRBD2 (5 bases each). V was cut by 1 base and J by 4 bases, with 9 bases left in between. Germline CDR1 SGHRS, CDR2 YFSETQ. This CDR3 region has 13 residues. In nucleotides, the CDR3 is TGCGCCAGCAGCTTGCTAGGGGAGTACGAGCAGTACTTC. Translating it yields CASSLLGEYEQYF.

The CDR3 here is CASSSQGNEQYF. Written as DNA, the CDR3 is TGTGCCAGCAGCTCCCAGGGAAACGAGCAGTACTTC. The chain is built from TRBV13 and TRBJ2-7, with D maybe TRBD1 (5 bases). The CDR3 spans 12 residues. Trimming took off 4 bases at V and 5 bases at J, with 9 bases between the two ends. Germline CDR1 is PRHDT and CDR2 is FYEKMQ (reference sequence).

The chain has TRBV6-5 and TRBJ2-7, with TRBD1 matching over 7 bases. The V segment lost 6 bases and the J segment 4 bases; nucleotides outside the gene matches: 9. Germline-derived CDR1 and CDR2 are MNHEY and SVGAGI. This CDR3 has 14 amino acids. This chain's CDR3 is CASRFGTALYEQYF. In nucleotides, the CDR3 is TGTGCCAGCAGATTTGGGACAGCTCTTTACGAGCAGTACTTC.

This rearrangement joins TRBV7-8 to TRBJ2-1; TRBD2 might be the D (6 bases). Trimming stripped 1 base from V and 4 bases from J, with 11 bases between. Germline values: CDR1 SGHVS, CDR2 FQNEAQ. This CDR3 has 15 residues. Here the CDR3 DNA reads TGTGCCAGCAGCTTAGGACACGGAGGGTACAATGAGCAGTTCTTC. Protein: CASSLGHGGYNEQFF.